These T cell receptor beta chains were read from a single sample in a study of radiation and T cells in renal cell carcinoma. Method: immunoSEQ multiplex PCR; TCRdb's copy keeps in-frame clones and lacks some. The sample yields around 170,000 clones, about 87% seen once. The sequencing used blood, collected from a patient whose treatment included radiotherapy and nephrectomy. These TCRs come from a woman in her fifties or sixties with renal cell carcinoma. Both conserved end residues are part of each CDR3. The D gene is left open where the match is weak. Only some rows state a clone size, as once, few, many or a class for expanded clones.

cdr3_nt cdr3_aa v_call clone_size cdr3_length d_call j_call
TGTGCCAGTAGTCTCGGCAGCAGGGGTAACACTGAAGCTTTCTTT CASSLGSRGNTEAFF TRBV19 few 15 . TRBJ1-1
TGCGCCAGCAGCCCGCTCAGTATGGGAAAAGATTCACCCCTCCACTTT CASSPLSMGKDSPLHF TRBV4-1 few 16 . TRBJ1-6
TGCAGCGTCCTTACCCCGGGACAGGGGGCGGCTGGGGCCAACGTCCTGACTTTC CSVLTPGQGAAGANVLTF TRBV29-1 . 18 TRBD1 TRBJ2-6
TGTGCCAGCAGCCGGGAGCCGGGTTTTTTTGAAGCTTTCTTT CASSREPGFFEAFF TRBV9 . 14 . TRBJ1-1
TGTGCCATCAGTGCCGAAGGGGCGGGGACTGAAGCTTTCTTT CAISAEGAGTEAFF TRBV10-3 . 14 . TRBJ1-1
TGTGCCAGCAGCAGACAGGGGGCAGCTGGAAACACCATATATTTT CASSRQGAAGNTIYF TRBV7-8 . 15 TRBD1 TRBJ1-3
TGTGCCAGCAGCCAGTTGCTCAGGGAGGGCGGTCAGCCCCAGCATTTT CASSQLLREGGQPQHF TRBV4-2 . 16 . TRBJ1-5
TGTGCCAGCAGCCTTGGGACAGGGGAGTGGAATGAGCAGTTCTTC CASSLGTGEWNEQFF TRBV11-3 . 15 TRBD1 TRBJ2-1
TGCGCCAGCAGCTGGGGACAGGGGGCAGGAGGAAACACCATATATTTT CASSWGQGAGGNTIYF TRBV5-1 once 16 TRBD1 TRBJ1-3
TGCGCCAGCAGCCAAGAGCCGGCCCCAATTTCACCCCTCCACTTT CASSQEPAPISPLHF TRBV4-1 few 15 . TRBJ1-6
TGTGCCAGCAGCCCCCTAGGGACAGGGGCCTACGAGCAGTACTTC CASSPLGTGAYEQYF TRBV7-9 . 15 TRBD1 TRBJ2-7
TGTGCCAGCTCCTACGGACAGCAGATATCTTCACCCCTCCACTTT CASSYGQQISSPLHF TRBV18 . 15 . TRBJ1-6
TGCGCCAGCAGCCAAGAGGCGGTCCCTTTATACGAGCAGTACTTC CASSQEAVPLYEQYF TRBV4-1 . 15 . TRBJ2-7
TGTGCCAGCAGCAGACCGATACGGGGGTATGGCTACACCTTC CASSRPIRGYGYTF TRBV7-2 once 14 . TRBJ1-2
TGTGCCATCCGGGCGTCGGCGTACCAAGAGACCCAGTACTTC CAIRASAYQETQYF TRBV6-5 . 14 . TRBJ2-5